Listed below are T cell receptor beta chains from one sample, sequenced in a study of OX40 agonist ivuxolimab in advanced cancers. TCRdb's table, derived via immunoSEQ multiplex PCR, lists solely in-frame clones and lacks some. The sample consists of roughly 51,000 clones, roughly 88% of them appearing once. The sequencing used CD4+ or CD8+ T cells sorted from blood, collected in a trial of the OX40 agonist ivuxolimab. The receptors were gathered from an adult with an advanced solid tumor such as melanoma, head and neck, liver or kidney cancer. Both conserved end residues are part of each CDR3. The D gene is left open where the match is weak. A clone size is listed for some rows: how often the clone was seen (once, few, many), or a class if it is expanded.

J gene: TRBJ2-7; D gene: TRBD2; clone size: NA; V gene: TRBV7-8; CDR3 length: 14; CDR3 DNA: TGTGCCAGCAGCTTGAAGCGGGAGGGCCTCGAGCAGTACTTC; CDR3 protein: CASSLKREGLEQYF
J gene: TRBJ2-7; D gene: TRBD2; clone size: NA; V gene: TRBV7-8; CDR3 length: 14; CDR3 DNA: TGTGCCAGCAGCTCTAGCGGGAGGAACTACGAGCAGTACTTC; CDR3 protein: CASSSSGRNYEQYF
J gene: TRBJ2-7; D gene: TRBD2; clone size: NA; V gene: TRBV11-2; CDR3 length: 16; CDR3 DNA: TGTGCCAGCAACATCCTGGGGCTAGCGGGAGCCTACGAGCAGTACTTC; CDR3 protein: CASNILGLAGAYEQYF
J gene: TRBJ2-7; D gene: TRBD1; clone size: NA; V gene: TRBV7-6; CDR3 length: 13; CDR3 DNA: TGTGCCAGCAGCCGATCAGGGGGTGGCGAGCAGTACTTC; CDR3 protein: CASSRSGGGEQYF
J gene: TRBJ2-5; D gene: NA; clone size: NA; V gene: TRBV29-1; CDR3 length: 12; CDR3 DNA: TGCAGCGGCGGACCCAGCCAAGAGACCCAGTACTTC; CDR3 protein: CSGGPSQETQYF
J gene: TRBJ2-1; D gene: TRBD2; clone size: NA; V gene: TRBV5-4; CDR3 length: 16; CDR3 DNA: TGTGCCAGCAGCCCGGGACTAGCGGGAGGGCCTGGTGAGCAGTTCTTC; CDR3 protein: CASSPGLAGGPGEQFF
J gene: TRBJ2-1; D gene: TRBD2; clone size: NA; V gene: TRBV11-3; CDR3 length: 16; CDR3 DNA: TGTGCCAGCAGCCTAAAATTAGCGGGCCCCTACAATGAGCAGTTCTTC; CDR3 protein: CASSLKLAGPYNEQFF
J gene: TRBJ1-3; D gene: NA; clone size: NA; V gene: TRBV11-2; CDR3 length: 13; CDR3 DNA: TGTGCCAGCAGCTTAACAGGGAGAAACACCATATATTTT; CDR3 protein: CASSLTGRNTIYF
J gene: TRBJ2-7; D gene: NA; clone size: NA; V gene: TRBV18; CDR3 length: 13; CDR3 DNA: TGTGCCAGCTCCCCGGCAGGGGCCTACGAGCAGTACTTC; CDR3 protein: CASSPAGAYEQYF
J gene: TRBJ2-3; D gene: TRBD1; clone size: NA; V gene: TRBV7-9; CDR3 length: 16; CDR3 DNA: TGTGCCAGCAGCTTCCGTGCAGGGGGTGGCACAGATACGCAGTATTTT; CDR3 protein: CASSFRAGGGTDTQYF
J gene: TRBJ2-3; D gene: TRBD1; clone size: NA; V gene: TRBV18; CDR3 length: 16; CDR3 DNA: TGTGCCAGCCACATGACAGGGGGCTACCCCACAGATACGCAGTATTTT; CDR3 protein: CASHMTGGYPTDTQYF
J gene: TRBJ2-5; D gene: NA; clone size: NA; V gene: TRBV28; CDR3 length: 14; CDR3 DNA: TGTGCCAGCAGTTCGCAGGGGCAACAAGAGACCCAGTACTTC; CDR3 protein: CASSSQGQQETQYF
J gene: TRBJ1-2; D gene: TRBD1; clone size: NA; V gene: TRBV6-5; CDR3 length: 14; CDR3 DNA: TGTGCCAGCGCAAATAAACAGGGGTTCTATGGCTACACCTTC; CDR3 protein: CASANKQGFYGYTF
J gene: TRBJ2-5; D gene: NA; clone size: once; V gene: TRBV18; CDR3 length: 12; CDR3 DNA: TGTGCCAGCTCGGCAGAGCAAGAGACCCAGTACTTC; CDR3 protein: CASSAEQETQYF
J gene: TRBJ1-6; D gene: NA; clone size: NA; V gene: TRBV28; CDR3 length: 13; CDR3 DNA: TGTGCCAACAGAAAAGGGGGGGATTCACCCCTCCACTTT; CDR3 protein: CANRKGGDSPLHF
J gene: TRBJ2-3; D gene: TRBD2; clone size: NA; V gene: TRBV30; CDR3 length: 14; CDR3 DNA: TGTGCCTGGGACCTAGCGGGAGGGCTAGATACGCAGTATTTT; CDR3 protein: CAWDLAGGLDTQYF
J gene: TRBJ2-3; D gene: NA; clone size: NA; V gene: TRBV28; CDR3 length: 11; CDR3 DNA: TGTGCCAGCAGTCCCAAACTTGCGCAGTATTTT; CDR3 protein: CASSPKLAQYF
J gene: TRBJ2-1; D gene: TRBD2; clone size: NA; V gene: TRBV4-1; CDR3 length: 16; CDR3 DNA: TGCGCCAGCAGCCCCCGGGGACTAGCGGGGTTAAATGAGCAGTTCTTC; CDR3 protein: CASSPRGLAGLNEQFF
J gene: TRBJ1-5; D gene: NA; clone size: few; V gene: TRBV27; CDR3 length: 15; CDR3 DNA: TGTGCCAGCAGTTTCAAGTCCGATAGCAATCAGCCCCAGCATTTT; CDR3 protein: CASSFKSDSNQPQHF
J gene: TRBJ2-7; D gene: TRBD2; clone size: NA; V gene: TRBV19; CDR3 length: 13; CDR3 DNA: TGTGCCAGTGGCGGGAGGGGGGTTTACGAGCAGTACTTC; CDR3 protein: CASGGRGVYEQYF
J gene: TRBJ2-2; D gene: NA; clone size: NA; V gene: TRBV6-6; CDR3 length: 14; CDR3 DNA: TGTGCCAGCAGAACACAGGATAACACCGGGGAGCTGTTTTTT; CDR3 protein: CASRTQDNTGELFF
J gene: TRBJ2-1; D gene: TRBD1; clone size: NA; V gene: TRBV2; CDR3 length: 15; CDR3 DNA: TGTGCCAGCATCCGACAGGGGGCGCATAACAATGAGCAGTTCTTC; CDR3 protein: CASIRQGAHNNEQFF
J gene: TRBJ2-5; D gene: NA; clone size: few; V gene: TRBV6-5; CDR3 length: 14; CDR3 DNA: TGTGCCAGCAGCACCGGTATAGGGGCGGAGACCCAGTACTTC; CDR3 protein: CASSTGIGAETQYF
J gene: TRBJ2-1; D gene: TRBD2; clone size: NA; V gene: TRBV27; CDR3 length: 15; CDR3 DNA: TGTGCCAGCAGTTTTGGCGGGGGGTCCTACAATGAGCAGTTCTTC; CDR3 protein: CASSFGGGSYNEQFF
J gene: TRBJ2-2; D gene: TRBD2; clone size: NA; V gene: TRBV7-9; CDR3 length: 14; CDR3 DNA: TGTGCCAGCAGCCTGGGAGGGTACACCGGGGAGCTGTTTTTT; CDR3 protein: CASSLGGYTGELFF
J gene: TRBJ2-7; D gene: TRBD1; clone size: NA; V gene: TRBV5-4; CDR3 length: 15; CDR3 DNA: TGTGCCAGCAGCTTGAGCCGGACAGGGATCTACGAGCAGTACTTC; CDR3 protein: CASSLSRTGIYEQYF
J gene: TRBJ2-5; D gene: NA; clone size: NA; V gene: TRBV11-3; CDR3 length: 15; CDR3 DNA: TGTGCCAGCAGCACCCGACAGTCGGACCCAGAGACCCAGTACTTC; CDR3 protein: CASSTRQSDPETQYF
J gene: TRBJ1-1; D gene: NA; clone size: NA; V gene: TRBV5-6; CDR3 length: 13; CDR3 DNA: TGTGCCAGCAGCTCCGGGGCGGTCAGAAAAGCTTTCTTT; CDR3 protein: CASSSGAVRKAFF
J gene: TRBJ2-1; D gene: NA; clone size: NA; V gene: TRBV9; CDR3 length: 16; CDR3 DNA: TGTGCCAGCAGCGTAGCTCTGCGGGTAAGAGACAATGAGCAGTTCTTC; CDR3 protein: CASSVALRVRDNEQFF
J gene: TRBJ1-1; D gene: NA; clone size: few; V gene: TRBV6-4; CDR3 length: 11; CDR3 DNA: TGTGCCAGCACTGAGAACACTGAAGCTTTCTTT; CDR3 protein: CASTENTEAFF
J gene: TRBJ2-7; D gene: NA; clone size: NA; V gene: TRBV27; CDR3 length: 13; CDR3 DNA: TGTGCCAGCAGCTCGATCGACAGCTACGAGCAGTACTTC; CDR3 protein: CASSSIDSYEQYF
J gene: TRBJ1-1; D gene: NA; clone size: NA; V gene: TRBV7-2; CDR3 length: 15; CDR3 DNA: TGTGCCAGCAGCTTAGAATGGCAGCTGAACACTGAAGCTTTCTTT; CDR3 protein: CASSLEWQLNTEAFF
J gene: TRBJ2-1; D gene: NA; clone size: few; V gene: TRBV27; CDR3 length: 11; CDR3 DNA: TGTGCGGCGAGTTCCTACAATGAGCAGTTCTTC; CDR3 protein: CAASSYNEQFF
J gene: TRBJ1-1; D gene: NA; clone size: NA; V gene: TRBV18; CDR3 length: 14; CDR3 DNA: TGTGCCAGCTCACCAAGAGACAGCAACACTGAAGCTTTCTTT; CDR3 protein: CASSPRDSNTEAFF
J gene: TRBJ2-6; D gene: NA; clone size: NA; V gene: TRBV5-5; CDR3 length: 16; CDR3 DNA: TGTGCCAGCAGCTTGGCTCCGGGATTGGGGGCCAACGTCCTGACTTTC; CDR3 protein: CASSLAPGLGANVLTF
J gene: TRBJ2-5; D gene: NA; clone size: once; V gene: TRBV9; CDR3 length: 14; CDR3 DNA: TGTGCCAGCAGCGTAGGCCCCTCCGGCCAGGAAAGTTACTTC; CDR3 protein: CASSVGPSGQESYF
J gene: TRBJ2-5; D gene: NA; clone size: NA; V gene: TRBV19; CDR3 length: 15; CDR3 DNA: TGTGCCAGTAGCGGCAGGGGACTCACCGGGGGGACCCAGTACTTC; CDR3 protein: CASSGRGLTGGTQYF
J gene: TRBJ2-3; D gene: NA; clone size: NA; V gene: TRBV5-4; CDR3 length: 15; CDR3 DNA: TGTGCCAGCAGCTTACCCTCGGACTCGTGGGATACGCAGTATTTT; CDR3 protein: CASSLPSDSWDTQYF
J gene: TRBJ2-1; D gene: NA; clone size: NA; V gene: TRBV5-4; CDR3 length: 15; CDR3 DNA: TGTGCCAGCAGCCTGGATTTTGACTCCTACAATGAGCAGTTCTTC; CDR3 protein: CASSLDFDSYNEQFF
J gene: TRBJ2-7; D gene: NA; clone size: once; V gene: TRBV7-8; CDR3 length: 14; CDR3 DNA: TGTGCCAGCAGCCCAAACACAGGCTCCTACGAGCAGTACTTC; CDR3 protein: CASSPNTGSYEQYF
J gene: TRBJ1-2; D gene: NA; clone size: NA; V gene: TRBV10-3; CDR3 length: 13; CDR3 DNA: TGTGCCATCACCCGGACGGCCGACTATGGCTACACCTTC; CDR3 protein: CAITRTADYGYTF
J gene: TRBJ2-7; D gene: NA; clone size: NA; V gene: TRBV9; CDR3 length: 12; CDR3 DNA: TGTGCCAGCAGCTCACAGGGAGGCGAGCAGTACTTC; CDR3 protein: CASSSQGGEQYF
J gene: TRBJ1-4; D gene: NA; clone size: NA; V gene: TRBV18; CDR3 length: 15; CDR3 DNA: TGTGCCAGCTCACCATCCCGCCAGGGGAAGGAAAAACTGTTTTTT; CDR3 protein: CASSPSRQGKEKLFF
J gene: TRBJ1-5; D gene: TRBD1; clone size: NA; V gene: TRBV6-5; CDR3 length: 16; CDR3 DNA: TGTGCCAGCAGTTCCAGGACAGGCACGGGCAATCAGCCCCAGCATTTT; CDR3 protein: CASSSRTGTGNQPQHF
J gene: TRBJ1-1; D gene: NA; clone size: few; V gene: TRBV30; CDR3 length: 14; CDR3 DNA: TGTGCCTGGAGTAGGCAGGGTGGTCAGGCTGAAGCTTTCTTT; CDR3 protein: CAWSRQGGQAEAFF
J gene: TRBJ1-2; D gene: NA; clone size: NA; V gene: TRBV18; CDR3 length: 13; CDR3 DNA: TGTGCCAGCTCACCACTGATGGACTATGGCTACACCTTC; CDR3 protein: CASSPLMDYGYTF
J gene: TRBJ2-7; D gene: NA; clone size: NA; V gene: TRBV11-2; CDR3 length: 14; CDR3 DNA: TGTGCCAGCAGCTCGGCAGGGAGGATCTACGAGCAGTACTTC; CDR3 protein: CASSSAGRIYEQYF
J gene: TRBJ2-5; D gene: NA; clone size: NA; V gene: TRBV2; CDR3 length: 12; CDR3 DNA: TGTGCCAGCAAAAGAAGCTGGGAGACCCAGTACTTC; CDR3 protein: CASKRSWETQYF